Here is one TCR beta chain with its context. Three pembrolizumab responders had their TCRs sequenced. Here immunoSEQ multiplex PCR was the method, and the copy in TCRdb shows in-frame clones only, minus some. This sample carries roughly 120,000 clones, roughly 80% of them seen once, and the ten largest clones take 4% to 6%. The source of the sample is a study of PD-1 blockade in mismatch repair-deficient tumors. The receptor's source is an adult with mismatch repair-deficient cancer. Sequencing was performed on peripheral blood, taken about 60 weeks after starting pembrolizumab.

CDR3 protein: CASSIGGGSYNEQFF. The CDR3 coding sequence is TGTGCCAGTAGTATAGGGGGTGGATCCTACAATGAGCAGTTCTTC. The rearrangement links TRBV19 to TRBJ2-1; D is unclear. This CDR3 has 15 amino acids. Germline V gene lookup returns CDR1 LNHDA and CDR2 SQIVND (reference sequence). Trimming took 1 base from V and 1 from J, leaving 8 bases between them. The full variable domain, in which reference TRBV19 and TRBJ2-1 provide the parts outside the CDR3, is DGGITQSPKYLFRKEGQNVTLSCEQNLNHDAMYWYRQDPGQGLRLIYYSQIVNDFQKGDIAEGYSVSREKKESFPLTVTSAQKNPTAFYLCASSIGGGSYNEQFFGPGTRLTVL.